This T cell receptor (beta chain) emerged from a study of OX40 agonist ivuxolimab in advanced cancers. Across the whole study: Two cutaneous melanoma patients and one hepatocellular carcinoma patient, three in all, had partial responses. General observations from the study: Both CD4+ and CD8+ T cell populations in blood had undergone clonal expansion by week 6 at 0.1 to 3.0 mg/kg.

TCRdb keeps only in-frame clones here, not all; method: immunoSEQ multiplex PCR. The sample lists 70,000 to 90,000 clones, roughly 80% occurring once. With baseline, cycle 4 day 1, and cycle 7 day 1 as timepoints, blood was sampled. Regarding this clone: Its antigen is not known.

The specimen comprised CD4+ or CD8+ T cells sorted from blood, sampled in a trial of the OX40 agonist ivuxolimab. The TCR sequence derives from an adult with an advanced solid tumor such as melanoma, head and neck, liver or kidney cancer.

The CDR3 DNA is TGTGCCAGCTCACCCGGTCAGAAAGAGACCCAGTACTTC. This encodes CASSPGQKETQYF. This chain links TRBV18 with TRBJ2-5; D gene uncertain. Trimming pared 3 bases from V and 3 bases from J, leaving 8 bases between. The CDR3 contains 13 residues. Germline V CDR1 and CDR2: KGHSH, LQKENI.